These 8 T cell receptor beta chains came from one sample sequenced in a study of PD-1 blockade in classical Hodgkin lymphoma. Indicated time point: cycle 4 day 1 (C4D1), after around six weeks of nivolumab. All patients experienced relapse after autologous stem cell transplantation, and brentuximab vedotin exposure was variable. Here immunoSEQ multiplex PCR was the method, and the copy in TCRdb shows in-frame clones only, minus some. The data show about 20,000 clones, roughly 65% seen once. Material: peripheral blood mononuclear cells (PBMCs), obtained before the fourth cycle of nivolumab. The receptors come from a human donor with classical Hodgkin lymphoma.

V and J are TRBV6-5 and TRBJ1-2; 8 nucleotides line up with TRBD1. Germline-derived CDR1 and CDR2 are MNHEY and SVGAGI. The CDR3 length is 15 residues. Trimming at V came to 2 bases and at J to 4 bases, leaving 6 bases not matched to a gene. CDR3 loop: CASSYQAGGSYGYTF. CDR3 nucleotides: TGTGCCAGCAGTTACCAGGCAGGGGGCAGCTATGGCTACACCTTC.

The J gene is TRBJ1-5, the V gene TRBV7-8; tentative D call: TRBD1 (6 bases). Trimming removed 5 bases from V and 6 bases from J, with 17 bases in between. Germline loops: CDR1 SGHVS, CDR2 FQNEAQ. This CDR3 region has 15 residues. The CDR3 nucleotides read TGTGCCAGCAGCCCCGACAGCCAGGGGTCTCAGCCCCAGCATTTT. Translation: CASSPDSQGSQPQHF.

This clone was counted only a few times. The chain joins TRBV9 to TRBJ2-1, with 15 nucleotides matching TRBD2. Germline assignment: CDR1 SGDLS and CDR2 YYNGEE. The CDR3 runs to 17 residues. The ends lost 4 bases at V and 7 bases at J; junction bases unmatched: 9. The CDR3 here is CASSPGLGTSGRNEQFF. The DNA for the CDR3 is TGTGCCAGCAGCCCCGGGTTGGGGACTAGCGGGAGGAATGAGCAGTTCTTC.

A few counts support this clone. This sequence joins TRBV21-1 and TRBJ1-1. TRBV21-1 is a listed pseudogene. CDR3 length: 17 amino acids. CDR3 in amino acids: CASSPVMRGILGTEAFF. The CDR3 nucleotides are TGTGCCAGCAGCCCCGTGATGCGGGGGATTTTGGGCACTGAAGCTTTCTTT.

The chain joins TRBV19 to TRBJ1-1; D is unresolved. Germline values: CDR1 LNHDA, CDR2 SQIVND (reference sequence). The CDR3 has 13 amino acids. V was pared by 4 bases and J by 9 bases, with 15 bases between. The CDR3 protein is CASSNFESQKAFF. In DNA form, the CDR3 reads TGTGCCAGTAGTAATTTCGAATCACAGAAAGCTTTCTTT.

In its sample, this clone ranks as medium-sized. This chain links TRBV10-3 with TRBJ1-1; a possible D gene is TRBD1 (5 bases). Germline assignment: CDR1 ENHRY and CDR2 SYGVKD. This CDR3 is 14 amino acids long. V was clipped by 10 bases and J by 1 base, with 16 bases between them. CDR3 sequence reads: CATSAGKSNTEAFF. CDR3 coding DNA: TGTGCCACCTCCGCAGGGAAGTCGAACACTGAAGCTTTCTTT.

The V and J genes are TRBV6-1 and TRBJ1-5; D is uncertain. The CDR3 is 15 residues long. The ends were cut back, 7 bases at V and 1 base at J, with 14 bases in the middle. CDR1 is MNHNS and CDR2 is SASEGT in the germline V gene. The CDR3 DNA reads as TGTGCCAGCATGGTTTGGGGAGTCAGCAATCAGCCCCAGCATTTT. This gives the protein CASMVWGVSNQPQHF.

The chain employs TRBV11-2 and TRBJ2-1; D not certain. Germline CDR1 and CDR2: SGHAT and FQNNGV. The CDR3 totals 12 residues. Trimming removed 1 base from V and 4 bases from J, with 2 bases in between. The CDR3 region has the DNA TGTGCCAGCAGCTTAGGATACAATGAGCAGTTCTTC. Its protein is CASSLGYNEQFF.